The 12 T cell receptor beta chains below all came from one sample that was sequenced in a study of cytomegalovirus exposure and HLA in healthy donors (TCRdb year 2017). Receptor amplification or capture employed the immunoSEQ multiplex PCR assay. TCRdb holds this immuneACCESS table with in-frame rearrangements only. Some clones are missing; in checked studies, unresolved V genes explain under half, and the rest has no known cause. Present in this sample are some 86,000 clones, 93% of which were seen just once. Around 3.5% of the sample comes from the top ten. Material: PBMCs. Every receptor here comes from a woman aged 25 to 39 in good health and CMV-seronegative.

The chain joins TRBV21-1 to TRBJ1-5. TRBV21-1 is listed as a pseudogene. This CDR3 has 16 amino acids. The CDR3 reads CASSKAEDISNQPQHF. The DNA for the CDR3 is TGTGCCAGCAGCAAAGCGGAGGATATTAGCAATCAGCCCCAGCATTTT.

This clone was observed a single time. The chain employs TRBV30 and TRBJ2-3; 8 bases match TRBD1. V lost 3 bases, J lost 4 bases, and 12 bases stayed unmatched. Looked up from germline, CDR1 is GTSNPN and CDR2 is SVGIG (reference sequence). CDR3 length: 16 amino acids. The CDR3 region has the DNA TGTGCCTGGAGCCGATCCGGGACAGGCAATTCAGATACGCAGTATTTT. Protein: CAWSRSGTGNSDTQYF.

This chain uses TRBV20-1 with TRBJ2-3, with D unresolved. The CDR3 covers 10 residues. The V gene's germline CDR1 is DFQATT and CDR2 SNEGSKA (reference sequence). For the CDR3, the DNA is TGCAGATCTGGCACAGATACGCAGTATTTT. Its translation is CRSGTDTQYF.

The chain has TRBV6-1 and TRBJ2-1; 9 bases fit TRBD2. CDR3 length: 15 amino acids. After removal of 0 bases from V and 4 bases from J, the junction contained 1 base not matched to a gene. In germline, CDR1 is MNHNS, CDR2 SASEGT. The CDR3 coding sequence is TGTGCCAGCAGTGAAGCGGCGGGAGGGTACAATGAGCAGTTCTTC. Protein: CASSEAAGGYNEQFF.

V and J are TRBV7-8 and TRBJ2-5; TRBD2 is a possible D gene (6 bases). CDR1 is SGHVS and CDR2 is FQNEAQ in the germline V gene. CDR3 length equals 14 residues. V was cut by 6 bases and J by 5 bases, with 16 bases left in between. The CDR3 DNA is TGTGCCAGCAGTGTTTTCGGGGGTAAGGAGACCCAGTACTTC. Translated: CASSVFGGKETQYF.

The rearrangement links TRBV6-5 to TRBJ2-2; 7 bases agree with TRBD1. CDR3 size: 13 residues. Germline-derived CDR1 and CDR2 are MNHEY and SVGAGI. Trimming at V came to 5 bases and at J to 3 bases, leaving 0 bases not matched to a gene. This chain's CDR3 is CASSDRDTGELFF. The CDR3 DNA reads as TGTGCCAGCAGTGACAGGGACACCGGGGAGCTGTTTTTT.

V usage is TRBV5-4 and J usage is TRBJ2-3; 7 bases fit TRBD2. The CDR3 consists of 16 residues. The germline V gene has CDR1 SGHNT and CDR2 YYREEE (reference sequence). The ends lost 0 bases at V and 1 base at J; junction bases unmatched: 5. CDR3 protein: CASSLEAAGGTDTQYF. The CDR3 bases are TGTGCCAGCAGCTTGGAGGCGGCGGGGGGCACAGATACGCAGTATTTT.

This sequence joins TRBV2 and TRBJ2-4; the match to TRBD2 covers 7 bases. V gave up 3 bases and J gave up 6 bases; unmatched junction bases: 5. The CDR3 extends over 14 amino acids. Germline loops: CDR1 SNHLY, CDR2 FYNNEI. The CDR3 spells CASSDRGVGNIQYF. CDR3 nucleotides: TGTGCCAGCAGTGATCGGGGGGTCGGAAACATTCAGTACTTC.

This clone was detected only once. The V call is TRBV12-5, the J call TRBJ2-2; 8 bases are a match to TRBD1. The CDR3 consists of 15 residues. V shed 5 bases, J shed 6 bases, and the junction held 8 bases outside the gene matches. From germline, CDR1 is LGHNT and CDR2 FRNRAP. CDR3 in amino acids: CASGPWTGLAGELFF. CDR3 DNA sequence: TGTGCTAGTGGTCCCTGGACAGGGTTGGCCGGGGAGCTGTTTTTT.

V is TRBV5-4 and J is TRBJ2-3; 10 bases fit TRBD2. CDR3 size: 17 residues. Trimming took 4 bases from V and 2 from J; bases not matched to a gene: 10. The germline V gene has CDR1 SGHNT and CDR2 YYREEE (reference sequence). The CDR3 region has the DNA TGTGCCAGCAGCCCAAAACTAGCGGGGACATACACAGATACGCAGTATTTT. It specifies CASSPKLAGTYTDTQYF.

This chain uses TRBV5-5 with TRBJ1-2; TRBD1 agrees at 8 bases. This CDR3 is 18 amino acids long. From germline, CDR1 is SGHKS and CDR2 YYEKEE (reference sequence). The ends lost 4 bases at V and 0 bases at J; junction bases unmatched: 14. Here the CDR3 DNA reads TGTGCCAGCAGCCCCATACCTCAGGGGGCGCCCCCTAACTATGGCTACACCTTC. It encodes CASSPIPQGAPPNYGYTF.

CDR3 loop: CASSYLGREAFF. CDR3 nucleotides: TGCGCCAGCAGCTACTTGGGCCGTGAAGCTTTCTTT. The chain links TRBV4-1 to TRBJ1-1, with D unclear. The CDR3 is made up of 12 amino acids. Deletions cut 5 bases from V and 7 bases from J, with 11 bases between. Germline CDR1 MGHRA, CDR2 YSYEKL.